The 23 T cell receptor beta chains reported below all come from one sample, sequenced in a study of cytomegalovirus exposure and HLA in healthy donors. The PCR employed 60 Vbeta primers together with 13 Jbeta primers. Sequencing was performed with immunoSEQ multiplex PCR; in TCRdb, only in-frame clones are kept and a portion is missing. The table records around 100,000 clones, around a tenth of them present only once. Sequencing was done on a sample of PBMCs. The receptors come from a man aged 40-50 years in good health and CMV-seropositive.

This clone was seen more than once but under ten times. The chain joins TRBV25-1 to TRBJ2-3, with 7 bases fitting TRBD2. The CDR3 length is 14 residues. CDR1 and CDR2 (germline): MGHDK, SYGVNS. V gave up 6 bases and J gave up 4 bases; unmatched junction bases: 7. The CDR3 bases are TGTGCCAGCAGCCCTGGACTAGTCCCAGATACGCAGTATTTT. Amino acid sequence: CASSPGLVPDTQYF.

This chain links TRBV2 with TRBJ1-1, with D maybe TRBD1 (6 bases). Germline V gene lookup returns CDR1 SNHLY and CDR2 FYNNEI. The CDR3 length is 16 residues. The ends were cut back, 2 bases at V and 3 bases at J, with 16 bases in the middle. The CDR3 sequence is CASSEPGVYWDTEAFF. In DNA form, the CDR3 reads TGTGCCAGCAGTGAACCAGGGGTATATTGGGACACTGAAGCTTTCTTT. The whole variable domain, filled in from reference TRBV2 and TRBJ1-1, reads EPEVTQTPSHQVTQMGQEVILRCVPISNHLYFYWYRQILGQKVEFLVSFYNNEISEKSEIFDDQFSVERPDGSNFTLKIRSTKLEDSAMYFCASSEPGVYWDTEAFFGQGTRLTVV.

This sequence joins TRBV23-1 and TRBJ2-7; TRBD1 matches 7 bases. TRBV23-1 qualifies as an ORF whose function is uncertain. V was pared by 6 bases and J by 0 bases, with 20 bases of the junction left unmatched. The CDR3 contains 19 residues. The CDR3 is CASRPSIPGQRLSSYEQYF. The CDR3, as DNA: TGCGCCAGCAGGCCATCCATTCCGGGACAGCGATTAAGCTCCTACGAGCAGTACTTC.

This clone has a handful of counts. The CDR3 sequence: CASSPEGGDTDTQYF. Written as DNA, the CDR3 is TGTGCCAGCAGCCCGGAGGGGGGGGACACAGATACGCAGTATTTT. V gene TRBV5-4 combines with J gene TRBJ2-3; D is perhaps TRBD2 (7 bases). Germline V gene lookup returns CDR1 SGHNT and CDR2 YYREEE (reference sequence). The CDR3 spans 15 residues. The ends were cut back, 4 bases at V and 2 bases at J, with 14 bases in the middle.

Only a few counts were recorded for this clone. V is TRBV27 and J is TRBJ1-1, with D unresolved. This CDR3 spans 11 amino acids. Germline V gene sequence: CDR1 MNHEY, CDR2 SMNVEV (reference sequence). Trimming took 4 bases from V and 3 from J, leaving 3 bases between them. Written as DNA, the CDR3 is TGTGCCAGCAGTTCTTACACTGAAGCTTTCTTT. Translating gives CASSSYTEAFF.

This chain connects TRBV5-1 to TRBJ1-2; 12 bases align to TRBD1. In germline, CDR1 is SGHRS, CDR2 YFSETQ. The junction had 9 bases not matched to a gene; V was cut back by 4 bases and J by 8 bases. The CDR3 is made up of 15 amino acids. CDR3: CASSPWGQGAEGYTF. Here the CDR3 DNA reads TGCGCCAGCAGCCCCTGGGGACAGGGGGCTGAAGGCTACACCTTC.

There are a few counts of this clone. V usage is TRBV7-6 and J usage is TRBJ2-1; tentative D call: TRBD1 (6 bases). Looked up from germline, CDR1 is SGHVS and CDR2 is FNYEAQ. Between the trimmed V and J ends, which lost 1 base and 1 base, there was a span of 8 bases. The CDR3 runs to 15 residues. CDR3 bases: TGTGCCAGCAGCTTAGGGACAGTATCCTACAATGAGCAGTTCTTC. Its translation is CASSLGTVSYNEQFF.

The V gene is TRBV19, the J gene TRBJ2-1; TRBD2 matches 13 bases. The V gene end was trimmed by 4 bases and the J gene end by 4 bases; junction bases not matched to a gene: 4. There are 16 residues in the CDR3. CDR1 and CDR2 (germline): LNHDA, SQIVND (reference sequence). CDR3 sequence (DNA): TGTGCCAGTAGTACACTACTAGCGGGAGGGTACAATGAGCAGTTCTTC. Translation gives CASSTLLAGGYNEQFF.

This clone was seen a handful of times. The chain joins TRBV2 to TRBJ2-5, with 7 bases aligning to TRBD1. The end of the DNA aligns better with TRBJ2-7, so the J call may be wrong. The germline CDR1 and CDR2 sequences are SNHLY and FYNNEI. This CDR3 contains 14 residues. The CDR3 DNA reads as TGTGCCAGCATGGGCTCACAGGGGAACAACGAGCAGTACTTC. Encoded protein: CASMGSQGNNEQYF.

The V and J genes are TRBV6-1 and TRBJ2-2; D gene unclear. The CDR3 contains 14 residues. The germline V gene encodes CDR1 MNHNS and CDR2 SASEGT. Deletions cut 5 bases from V and 4 bases from J, with 11 bases between. This CDR3 is CASSRHSGTGELFF. The CDR3 DNA sequence: TGTGCCAGCAGTCGCCACTCGGGCACCGGGGAGCTGTTTTTT.

In the case of this clone: The identical CDR3 is also encoded by other nucleotide sequences in the sample. The chain combines TRBV7-2 with TRBJ2-7; tentative D call: TRBD1 (6 bases). The V end lost 5 bases, the J end lost 4 bases, and 9 bases lay between the germline ends. The length of the CDR3 is 12 residues. From germline, CDR1 is SGHTA and CDR2 FQGNSA. CDR3: CASSLQGYEQYF. In nucleotides, the CDR3 is TGTGCCAGCAGCCTACAGGGTTACGAGCAGTACTTC.

This clone was counted only a few times. This chain links TRBV5-4 with TRBJ1-1, with a weak D call TRBD1 (5 bases). This CDR3 spans 15 amino acids. V lost 7 bases and J lost 4, with 20 bases in between. Germline CDR1 SGHNT, CDR2 YYREEE (reference sequence). The CDR3 region is CASARGAERRTEAFF. CDR3 coding DNA: TGTGCCAGCGCTCGCGGGGCAGAACGGCGCACTGAAGCTTTCTTT. The full variable domain, its missing parts supplied by reference TRBV5-4 and TRBJ1-1, is ETGVTQSPTHLIKTRGQQVTLRCSSQSGHNTVSWYQQALGQGPQFIFQYYREEENGRGNFPPRFSGLQFPNYSSELNVNALELDDSALYLCASARGAERRTEAFFGQGTRLTVV.

The chain recombines TRBV7-9 with TRBJ2-7; tentatively, D is TRBD2 (6 bases). CDR3 length: 13 residues. Trimming shortened V by 5 bases and J by 1 base, and 9 bases separated the two germline ends. Germline values: CDR1 SEHNR, CDR2 FQNEAQ (reference sequence). The CDR3 DNA reads as TGTGCCAGCAGCCCGCGGGGTTCCTACGAGCAGTACTTC. Amino acid sequence: CASSPRGSYEQYF.

The genes are TRBV11-3 and TRBJ1-1; tentative D call: TRBD1 (6 bases). Germline V gives CDR1 SGHNT, CDR2 YENEEA. The V end was cut by 1 base, the J end by 7 bases, with 19 bases between. CDR3 length: 16 residues. As DNA, the CDR3 is TGTGCCAGCAGCTTAGTGCCCCGGGGGGCCTCCGGTGAAGCTTTCTTT. Translation: CASSLVPRGASGEAFF.

This clone was counted between two and nine times. The chain combines TRBV4-1 with TRBJ1-5; perhaps TRBD1 as D (6 bases). Germline V gene sequence: CDR1 MGHRA, CDR2 YSYEKL. CDR3 length equals 16 residues. Trimming pared 0 bases from V and 4 bases from J, leaving 13 bases between. This CDR3 reads CASSQEGGQLNQPQHF. CDR3 DNA: TGCGCCAGCAGCCAAGAAGGGGGACAATTGAATCAGCCCCAGCATTTT.

This clone was observed a few times. The CDR3 sequence is CSVEDEHRYVETQYF. The CDR3 DNA is TGCAGCGTTGAAGATGAGCACAGATACGTAGAGACCCAGTACTTC. The V call is TRBV29-1, the J call TRBJ2-5; D is unclear. The CDR3 is 15 amino acids. Trimming removed 0 bases at V and 4 bases at J, with 15 bases between. Germline assignment: CDR1 SQVTM and CDR2 ANQGSEA.

The chain combines TRBV7-8 with TRBJ1-2, with unresolved D. With 4 bases removed from V and 0 bases from J, the gap between germline ends came to 12 bases. CDR1 SGHVS and CDR2 FQNEAQ come from the germline V gene. CDR3 size: 15 residues. CDR3 amino acids: CASSSIAKTNYGYTF. DNA of the CDR3: TGTGCCAGCAGCTCTATAGCAAAAACTAACTATGGCTACACCTTC.

This clone occurred a few times. The CDR3, as DNA: TGTGCCAGCAGCTCCCGTCGGGACATAGCGAACACCGGGGAGCTGTTTTTT. Its translation is CASSSRRDIANTGELFF. The genes are TRBV9 and TRBJ2-2; possible D gene TRBD1, 6 bases. The V end lost 4 bases, the J end lost 0 bases, and 16 bases lay between the germline ends. The CDR3 is made up of 17 amino acids. The germline V gene encodes CDR1 SGDLS and CDR2 YYNGEE.

This clone was recorded a few times. The V call is TRBV5-6, the J call TRBJ1-2; 12 nucleotides agree with TRBD1. This CDR3 comprises 16 residues. Losses at the gene ends were 3 bases for V and 4 bases for J; bases not matched to a gene: 7. Germline lookup yields CDR1 SGHDT and CDR2 YYEEEE. In nucleotides, the CDR3 is TGTGCCAGCAGCTCTGGGACAGGGGGCGCAGGCTATGGCTACACCTTC. It encodes CASSSGTGGAGYGYTF. Complete variable domain (other parts from reference TRBV5-6 and TRBJ1-2): DAGVTQSPTHLIKTRGQQVTLRCSPKSGHDTVSWYQQALGQGPQFIFQYYEEEERQRGNFPDRFSGHQFPNYSSELNVNALLLGDSALYLCASSSGTGGAGYGYTFGSGTRLTVV.

This clone showed up just a few times. The V call is TRBV28, the J call TRBJ2-7; D is perhaps TRBD1 (6 bases). This CDR3 has 16 amino acids. Per the germline V gene, CDR1 is MDHEN and CDR2 is SYDVKM. The V and J ends lost 2 bases and 0 bases respectively, with 14 bases between them. The CDR3 sequence: CASSLISTGSSYEQYF. CDR3 DNA: TGTGCCAGCAGTTTAATCTCCACAGGGAGCTCCTACGAGCAGTACTTC. Combining the CDR3 with reference TRBV28 and TRBJ2-7 gives the whole variable domain DVKVTQSSRYLVKRTGEKVFLECVQDMDHENMFWYRQDPGLGLRLIYFSYDVKMKEKGDIPEGYSVSREKKERFSLILESASTNQTSMYLCASSLISTGSSYEQYFGPGTRLTVT.

The chain has TRBV6-1 and TRBJ2-7; 13 bases are a match to TRBD2. The CDR3 extends over 15 amino acids. CDR1 is MNHNS, CDR2 SASEGT, per germline. The J segment lost 5 bases and the V segment lost 2 bases, leaving 3 bases of the junction unmatched. The CDR3 DNA sequence: TGTGCCAGCAGTGAAAGACTAGCGGGAGGAGACGAGCAGTACTTC. Translating gives CASSERLAGGDEQYF.

A word on this clone: This sample includes further DNA sequences coding for the same CDR3. The rearrangement uses TRBV6-1 and TRBJ1-1; D not resolved. The length of the CDR3 is 13 residues. Germline V gene data show CDR1 as MNHNS and CDR2 as SASEGT. Trimming took 11 bases from V and 4 from J, leaving 17 bases between them. The CDR3 region has the DNA TGTGCCTCCTCGCTTACACCGGGCACTGAAGCTTTCTTT. Its translation: CASSLTPGTEAFF.

This chain connects TRBV6-5 to TRBJ2-1; perhaps TRBD2 as D (6 bases). The germline V gene encodes CDR1 MNHEY and CDR2 SVGAGI. This CDR3 has 15 residues. Deletions cut 0 bases from V and 8 bases from J, with 14 bases between. CDR3 region: CASSYSYLAKDEQFF. In nucleotides, the CDR3 is TGTGCCAGCAGTTACTCGTATCTAGCGAAGGATGAGCAGTTCTTC.